Presented here are 8 T cell receptor beta chains from one specimen sequenced in a study of CDR3 diversity in severe acne (dated by TCRdb to about 2019). Library method: PCR. The sequencing machine was an Illumina HiSeq 2000. In TCRdb, the public reads were trimmed at Q25 with fastp and aligned with MiXCR, with productive beta chains retained. Records with the same CDR3 protein are collapsed into one entry carrying the most frequent genes and DNA. The sample includes 84,000 or so distinct CDR3 sequences, with approximately 52% observed a single time. The ten top clones hold over 9% of the sample. Sequenced sample: blood. The receptors originated from a male donor in good health, serving as a control.

In the case of this clonotype: This may come from a read error, since a much larger clone is one base off. The genes are TRBV5-6 and TRBJ1-5; D is perhaps TRBD1 (6 bases). The CDR3 consists of 16 residues. Germline V lookup: CDR1 SGHDT, CDR2 YYEEEE. The V and J ends lost 7 bases and 11 bases respectively, with 28 bases between them. The CDR3 sequence is CASEKGGQDPQQSQHF. In DNA, the CDR3 is TGTGCCAGCGAAAAGGGGGGGCAGGACCCCCAGCAGTCCCAGCATTTT.

This clonotype was counted between two and nine times. The V gene is TRBV19, the J gene TRBJ1-3; no firm D call. Germline V gene data show CDR1 as LNHDA and CDR2 as SQIVND (reference sequence). Trimming removed 4 bases from V and 7 bases from J, with 8 bases in between. The CDR3 is 12 amino acids. CDR3 protein: CASSTSDNTIYF. CDR3 DNA: TGTGCCAGTAGTACGTCCGACAACACCATATATTTT.

This clonotype was seen repeatedly, ten times or more. The chain is built from TRBV6-4 and TRBJ2-2, with TRBD2 identical over 13 bases. Germline lookup yields CDR1 MRHNA and CDR2 SNTAGT. Germline trimming cut 3 bases from V and 2 bases from J; bases unmatched to any gene: 3. The CDR3 is made up of 17 amino acids. The CDR3 loop is CASSETSGGSNTGELFF. The CDR3 bases are TGTGCCAGCAGTGAGACTAGCGGGGGGAGTAACACCGGGGAGCTGTTTTTT.

The sample holds many counts of this clonotype. The chain links TRBV27 to TRBJ2-1; TRBD1 matches at 7 bases. Germline CDR1 MNHEY, CDR2 SMNVEV (reference sequence). The CDR3 spans 14 residues. V dropped 7 bases and J dropped 6; count of bases not matched to a gene: 9. This CDR3 reads CASNLAGGSNEQFF. The CDR3 DNA reads as TGTGCCAGCAATTTGGCAGGGGGAAGCAATGAGCAGTTCTTC.

This sequence joins TRBV6-5 and TRBJ2-7; weak D call: TRBD2 (6 bases). The CDR3 runs to 15 residues. Germline CDR1 reads MNHEY; CDR2 reads SVGAGI. The V gene lost 10 bases and the J gene lost 6 bases, with 25 bases spanning the gap. The CDR3 DNA follows: TGTGCCACCTTGGACGCGGTGGTGTACGGGGGCGAGCAGTACTTC. This codes for CATLDAVVYGGEQYF.

V usage is TRBV27 and J usage is TRBJ2-7, with TRBD2 matching over 9 bases. Germline CDR1 reads MNHEY; CDR2 reads SMNVEV (reference sequence). Unmatched junction bases numbered 12, after V lost 6 bases and J lost 3 bases. The CDR3 spans 16 residues. The CDR3 bases are TGTGCCAGCAGCCCAAGGTCGGGACTAGCCATCTACGAGCAGTACTTC. Translating it yields CASSPRSGLAIYEQYF.

This clonotype was counted only a few times. The gene calls are TRBV29-1 and TRBJ1-1; TRBD1 agrees at 9 bases. CDR1 and CDR2 from the germline V gene are SQVTM and ANQGSEA. V was clipped by 6 bases and J by 4 bases; unmatched bases: 6. The CDR3 length is 13 residues. CDR3 in amino acids: CSVLTGGGTEAFF. CDR3 DNA sequence: TGCAGCGTACTAACAGGGGGCGGCACTGAAGCTTTCTTT.

The table lists this clonotype with many counts. V is TRBV2 and J is TRBJ1-4; D remains ambiguous. The CDR3 covers 13 residues. Germline V gene lookup returns CDR1 SNHLY and CDR2 FYNNEI. The ends were cut back, 2 bases at V and 8 bases at J, with 9 bases in the middle. DNA of the CDR3: TGTGCCAGCAGTGAAAGGTGGAGGGAAAAACTGTTTTTT. This encodes CASSERWREKLFF.